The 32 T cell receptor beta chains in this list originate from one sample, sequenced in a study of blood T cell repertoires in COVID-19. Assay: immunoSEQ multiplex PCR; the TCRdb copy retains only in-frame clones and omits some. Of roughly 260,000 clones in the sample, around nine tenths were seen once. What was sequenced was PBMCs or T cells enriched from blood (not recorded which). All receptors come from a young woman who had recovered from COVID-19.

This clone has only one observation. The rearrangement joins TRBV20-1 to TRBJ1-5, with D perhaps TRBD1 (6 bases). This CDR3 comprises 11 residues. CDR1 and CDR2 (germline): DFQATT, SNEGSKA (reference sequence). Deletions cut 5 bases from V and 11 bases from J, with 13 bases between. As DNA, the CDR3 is TGCAGTGCTGGTGGACAGCAGACCCAGCATTTT. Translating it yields CSAGGQQTQHF.

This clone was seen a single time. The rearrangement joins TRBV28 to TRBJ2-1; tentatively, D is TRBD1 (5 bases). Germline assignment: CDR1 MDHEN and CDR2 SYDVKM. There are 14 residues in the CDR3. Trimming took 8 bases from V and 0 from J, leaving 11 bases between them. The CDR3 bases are TGTGCCAGCCTAGGGGATAGCTCCTACAATGAGCAGTTCTTC. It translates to CASLGDSSYNEQFF. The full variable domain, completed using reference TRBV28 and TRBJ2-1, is DVKVTQSSRYLVKRTGEKVFLECVQDMDHENMFWYRQDPGLGLRLIYFSYDVKMKEKGDIPEGYSVSREKKERFSLILESASTNQTSMYLCASLGDSSYNEQFFGPGTRLTVL.

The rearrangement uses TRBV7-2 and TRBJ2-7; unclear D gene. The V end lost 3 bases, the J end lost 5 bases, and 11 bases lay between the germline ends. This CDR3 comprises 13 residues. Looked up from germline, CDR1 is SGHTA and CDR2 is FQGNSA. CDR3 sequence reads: CASSFLSNHEQYF. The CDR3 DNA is TGTGCCAGCAGCTTCCTAAGTAACCACGAGCAGTACTTC.

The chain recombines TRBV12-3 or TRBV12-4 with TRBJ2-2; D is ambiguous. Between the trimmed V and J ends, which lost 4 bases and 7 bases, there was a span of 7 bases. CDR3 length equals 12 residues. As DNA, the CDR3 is TGTGCCAGCAGTTGGAGACGCGGGGAGCTGTTTTTT. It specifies CASSWRRGELFF.

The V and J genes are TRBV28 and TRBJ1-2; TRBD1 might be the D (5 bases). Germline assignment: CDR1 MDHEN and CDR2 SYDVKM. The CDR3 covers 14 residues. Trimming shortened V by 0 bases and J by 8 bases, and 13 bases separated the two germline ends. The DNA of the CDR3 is TGTGCCAGCAGTTTATGGAGAACAGGAAACGGCTACACCTTC. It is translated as CASSLWRTGNGYTF.

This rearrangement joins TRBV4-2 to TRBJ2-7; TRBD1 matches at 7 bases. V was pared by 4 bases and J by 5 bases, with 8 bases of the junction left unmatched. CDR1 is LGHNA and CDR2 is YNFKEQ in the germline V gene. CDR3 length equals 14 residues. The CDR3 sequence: CASSRLGTAHEQYF. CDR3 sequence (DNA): TGTGCCAGCAGCCGGCTCGGGACAGCCCACGAGCAGTACTTC.

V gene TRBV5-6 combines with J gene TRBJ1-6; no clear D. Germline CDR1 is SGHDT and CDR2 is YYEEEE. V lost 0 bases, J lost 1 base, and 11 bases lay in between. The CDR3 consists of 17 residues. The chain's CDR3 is CASSLAGVMSYNSPLHF. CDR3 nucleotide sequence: TGTGCCAGCAGCTTGGCCGGGGTAATGTCCTATAATTCACCCCTCCACTTT.

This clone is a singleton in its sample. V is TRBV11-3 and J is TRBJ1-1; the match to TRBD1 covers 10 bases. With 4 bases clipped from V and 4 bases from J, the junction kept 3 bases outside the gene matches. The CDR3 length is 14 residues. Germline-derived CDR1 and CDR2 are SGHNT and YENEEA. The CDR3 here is CASSSGQGVTEAFF. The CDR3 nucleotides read TGTGCCAGCAGCTCAGGACAGGGGGTCACTGAAGCTTTCTTT.

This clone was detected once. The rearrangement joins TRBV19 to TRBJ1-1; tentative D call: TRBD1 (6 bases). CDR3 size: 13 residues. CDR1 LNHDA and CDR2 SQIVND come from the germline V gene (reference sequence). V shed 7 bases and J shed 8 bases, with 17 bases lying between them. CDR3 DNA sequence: TGTGCCAGTACTATTGGGGGCACAAGAGAAGCTTTCTTT. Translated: CASTIGGTREAFF.

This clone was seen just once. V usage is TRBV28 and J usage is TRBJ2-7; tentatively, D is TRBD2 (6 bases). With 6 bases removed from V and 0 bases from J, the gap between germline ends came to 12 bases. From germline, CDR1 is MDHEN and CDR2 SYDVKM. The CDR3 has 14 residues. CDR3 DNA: TGTGCCAGCAGCTTTAGCGGAATCTCCTACGAGCAGTACTTC. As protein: CASSFSGISYEQYF.

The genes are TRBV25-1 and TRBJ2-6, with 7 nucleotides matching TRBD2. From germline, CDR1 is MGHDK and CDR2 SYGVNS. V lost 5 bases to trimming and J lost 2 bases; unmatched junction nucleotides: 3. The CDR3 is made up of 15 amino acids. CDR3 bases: TGTGCCAGCAGTCCCAGCGGGACTGGGGCCAACGTCCTGACTTTC. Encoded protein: CASSPSGTGANVLTF.

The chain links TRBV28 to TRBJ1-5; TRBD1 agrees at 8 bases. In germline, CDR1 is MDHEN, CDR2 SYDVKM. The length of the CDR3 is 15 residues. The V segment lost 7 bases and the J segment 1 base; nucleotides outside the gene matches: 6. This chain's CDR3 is CASTPDRESNQPQHF. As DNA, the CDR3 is TGTGCCAGCACACCGGACAGGGAAAGCAATCAGCCCCAGCATTTT.

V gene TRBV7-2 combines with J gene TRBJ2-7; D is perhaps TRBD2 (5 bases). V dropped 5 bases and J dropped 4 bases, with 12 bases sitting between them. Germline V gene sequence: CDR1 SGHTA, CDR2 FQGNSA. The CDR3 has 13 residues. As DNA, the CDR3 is TGTGCCAGCAGCCCTAGCCCCCGATACGAGCAGTACTTC. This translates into CASSPSPRYEQYF.

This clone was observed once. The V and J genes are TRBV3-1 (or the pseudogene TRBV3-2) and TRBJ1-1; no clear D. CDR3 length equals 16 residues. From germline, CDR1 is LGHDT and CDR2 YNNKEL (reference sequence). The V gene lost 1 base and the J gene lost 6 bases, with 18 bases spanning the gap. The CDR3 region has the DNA TGTGCCAGCAGCCAAGTACCCAGGCAGGCCGGCCCTGAAGCTTTCTTT. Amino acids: CASSQVPRQAGPEAFF.

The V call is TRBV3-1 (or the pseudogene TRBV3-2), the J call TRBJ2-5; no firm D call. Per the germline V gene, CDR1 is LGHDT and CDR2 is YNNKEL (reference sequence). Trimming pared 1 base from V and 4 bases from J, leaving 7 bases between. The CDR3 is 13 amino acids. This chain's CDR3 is CASSQVYRETQYF. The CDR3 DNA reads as TGTGCCAGCAGCCAAGTTTACAGAGAGACCCAGTACTTC.

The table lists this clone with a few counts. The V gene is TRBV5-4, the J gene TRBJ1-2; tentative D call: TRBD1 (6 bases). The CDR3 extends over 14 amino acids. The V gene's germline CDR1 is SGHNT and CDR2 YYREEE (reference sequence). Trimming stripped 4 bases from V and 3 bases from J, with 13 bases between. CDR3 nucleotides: TGTGCCAGCAGCCTCGAGGGGGGGCACTATGGCTACACCTTC. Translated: CASSLEGGHYGYTF.

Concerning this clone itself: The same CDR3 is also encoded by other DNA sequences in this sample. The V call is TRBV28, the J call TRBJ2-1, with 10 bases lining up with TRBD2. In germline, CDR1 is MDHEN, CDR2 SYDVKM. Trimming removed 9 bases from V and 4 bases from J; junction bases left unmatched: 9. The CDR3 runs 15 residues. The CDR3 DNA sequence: TGTGCCAGTTCCCTAGCGGGAGAGGGGTACAATGAGCAGTTCTTC. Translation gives CASSLAGEGYNEQFF.

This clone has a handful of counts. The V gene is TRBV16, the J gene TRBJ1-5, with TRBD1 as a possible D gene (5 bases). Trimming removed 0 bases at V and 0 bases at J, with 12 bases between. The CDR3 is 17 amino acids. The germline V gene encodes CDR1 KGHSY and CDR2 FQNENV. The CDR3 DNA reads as TGTGCCAGCAGCCAATCTCGACAGTCCTATAGCAATCAGCCCCAGCATTTT. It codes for CASSQSRQSYSNQPQHF. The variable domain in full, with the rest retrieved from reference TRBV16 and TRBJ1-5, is GEEVAQTPKHLVRGEGQKAKLYCAPIKGHSYVFWYQQVLKNEFKFLISFQNENVFDETGMPKERFSAKCLPNSPCSLEIQATKLEDSAVYFCASSQSRQSYSNQPQHFGDGTRLSIL.

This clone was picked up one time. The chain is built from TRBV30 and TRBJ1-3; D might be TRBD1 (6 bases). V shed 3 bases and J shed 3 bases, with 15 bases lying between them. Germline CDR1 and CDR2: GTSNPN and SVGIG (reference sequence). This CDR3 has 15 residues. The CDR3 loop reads CAWSPRGAGGNTIYF. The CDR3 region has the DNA TGTGCCTGGAGCCCCCGGGGGGCCGGTGGAAACACCATATATTTT.

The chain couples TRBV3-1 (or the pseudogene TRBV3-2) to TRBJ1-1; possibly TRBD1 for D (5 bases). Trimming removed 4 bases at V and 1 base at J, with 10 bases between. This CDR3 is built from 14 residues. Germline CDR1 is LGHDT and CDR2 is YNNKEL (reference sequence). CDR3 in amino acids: CASSPQDRNTEAFF. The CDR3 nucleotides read TGTGCCAGCAGCCCCCAAGACAGGAACACTGAAGCTTTCTTT.

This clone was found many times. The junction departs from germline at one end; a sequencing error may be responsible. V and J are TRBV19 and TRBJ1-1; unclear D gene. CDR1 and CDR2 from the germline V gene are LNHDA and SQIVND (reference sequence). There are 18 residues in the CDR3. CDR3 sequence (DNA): TGTGCCAGTAGTCTCCAACACTGGAATGCGAATCTAGACCCTAACCCGACCTTT. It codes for CASSLQHWNANLDPNPTF.

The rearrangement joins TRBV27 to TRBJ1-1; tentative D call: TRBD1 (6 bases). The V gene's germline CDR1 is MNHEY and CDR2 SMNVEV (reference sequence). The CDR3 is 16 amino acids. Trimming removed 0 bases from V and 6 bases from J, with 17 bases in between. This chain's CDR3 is CASSLSPLGGAAEAFF. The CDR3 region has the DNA TGTGCCAGCAGTTTATCACCCCTTGGGGGGGCAGCTGAAGCTTTCTTT.

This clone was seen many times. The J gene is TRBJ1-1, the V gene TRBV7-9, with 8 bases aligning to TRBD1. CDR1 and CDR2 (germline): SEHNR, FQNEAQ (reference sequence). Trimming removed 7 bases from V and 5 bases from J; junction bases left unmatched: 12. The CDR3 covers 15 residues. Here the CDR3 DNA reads TGTGCCAGCAACGGACAGGGAGGTTTATTAACTGAAGCTTTCTTT. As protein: CASNGQGGLLTEAFF. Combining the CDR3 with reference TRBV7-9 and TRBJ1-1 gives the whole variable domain DTGVSQNPRHKITKRGQNVTFRCDPISEHNRLYWYRQTLGQGPEFLTYFQNEAQLEKSRLLSDRFSAERPKGSFSTLEIQRTEQGDSAMYLCASNGQGGLLTEAFFGQGTRLTVV.

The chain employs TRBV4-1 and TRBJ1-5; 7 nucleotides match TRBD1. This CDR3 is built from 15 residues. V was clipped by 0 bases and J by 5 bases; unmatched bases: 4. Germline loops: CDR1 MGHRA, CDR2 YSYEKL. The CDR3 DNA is TGCGCCAGCAGCCAAGAAACAGGGGTCCATCAGCCCCAGCATTTT. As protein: CASSQETGVHQPQHF.

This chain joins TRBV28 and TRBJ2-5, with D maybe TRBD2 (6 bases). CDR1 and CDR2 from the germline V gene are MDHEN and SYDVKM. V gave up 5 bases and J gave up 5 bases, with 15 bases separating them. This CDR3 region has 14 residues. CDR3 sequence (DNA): TGTGCCAGCAGTCTACTAGCAGATGGGGAGACCCAGTACTTC. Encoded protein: CASSLLADGETQYF.

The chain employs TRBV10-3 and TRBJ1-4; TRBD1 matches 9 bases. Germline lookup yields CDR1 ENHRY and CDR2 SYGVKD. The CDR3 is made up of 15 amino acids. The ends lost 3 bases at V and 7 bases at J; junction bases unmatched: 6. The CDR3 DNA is TGTGCCATCAGTGATTCGGGACAGGGTGGTGAAAAACTGTTTTTT. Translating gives CAISDSGQGGEKLFF.

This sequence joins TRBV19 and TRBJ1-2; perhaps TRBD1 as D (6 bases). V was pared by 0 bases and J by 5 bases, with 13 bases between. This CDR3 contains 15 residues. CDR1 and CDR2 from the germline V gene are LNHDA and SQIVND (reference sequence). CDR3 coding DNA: TGTGCCAGTAGTATAGAAGTAAACAGGGAGTATGGCTACACCTTC. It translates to CASSIEVNREYGYTF.

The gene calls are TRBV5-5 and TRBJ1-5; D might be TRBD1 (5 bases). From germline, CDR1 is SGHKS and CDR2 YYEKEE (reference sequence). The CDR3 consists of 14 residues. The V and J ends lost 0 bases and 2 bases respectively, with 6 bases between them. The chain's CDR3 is CASSLVQGNQPQHF. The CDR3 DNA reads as TGTGCCAGCAGCTTGGTACAGGGCAATCAGCCCCAGCATTTT.

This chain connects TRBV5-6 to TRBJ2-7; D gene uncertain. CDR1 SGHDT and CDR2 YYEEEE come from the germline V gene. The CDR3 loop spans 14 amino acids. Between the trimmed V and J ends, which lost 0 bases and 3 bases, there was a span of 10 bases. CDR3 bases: TGTGCCAGCAGCTTGGGATACAGTCTCTACGAGCAGTACTTC. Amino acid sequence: CASSLGYSLYEQYF.

CDR3 coding DNA: TGTGCCAGCAGCTTAGTCGTCTCGAACACCGGGGAGCTGTTTTTT. Protein: CASSLVVSNTGELFF. The chain employs TRBV11-2 and TRBJ2-2; no firm D call. The V end was cut by 1 base, the J end by 0 bases, with 6 bases between. The germline V gene has CDR1 SGHAT and CDR2 FQNNGV. The CDR3 contains 15 residues.

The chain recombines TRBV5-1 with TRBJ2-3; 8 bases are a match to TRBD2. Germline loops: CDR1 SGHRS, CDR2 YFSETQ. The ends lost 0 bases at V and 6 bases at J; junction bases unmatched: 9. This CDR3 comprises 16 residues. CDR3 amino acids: CASSLVAGGVEDTQYF. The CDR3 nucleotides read TGCGCCAGCAGCTTGGTTGCGGGAGGAGTTGAGGATACGCAGTATTTT.

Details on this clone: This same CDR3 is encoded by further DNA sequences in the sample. In DNA form, the CDR3 reads TGTGCCTGGAGTGTACGCCTAGCGGGTGGCGAGCAGTACTTC. Its protein is CAWSVRLAGGEQYF. The chain is built from TRBV30 and TRBJ2-7, with 8 bases aligning to TRBD2. Germline CDR1 reads GTSNPN; CDR2 reads SVGIG (reference sequence). J was trimmed by 6 bases and V by 0 bases; bases with no gene match: 7. The CDR3 is 14 amino acids.